This T cell receptor (beta chain) was observed in a study of blood T cell repertoires in COVID-19. As for the study in general: The study drew acute and convalescent COVID-19 samples from the United States, Italy and Spain. Sample material is recorded as cDNA or gDNA derived from T cells, B-cell-depleted T cells, or PBMCs.

This clone was observed once. Authors' data handling: Estimates of nucleated cell counts were drawn from the amplification of reference gene primers. The repertoire was sequenced with immunoSEQ multiplex PCR; TCRdb's copy has only in-frame clones and lacks some. V and J calls and clone size are copied from that table; D and trimming were computed from the DNA. The sample has 150,000 to 200,000 clones; roughly nine tenths are singletons. The CDR3 covers 17 residues. Germline V gene lookup returns CDR1 LGHDT and CDR2 YNNKEL (reference sequence). V was clipped by 4 bases and J by 10 bases; unmatched bases: 16.

The sequenced sample was peripheral blood. The clonotype originates from a man in his sixties with active or convalescent COVID-19. This chain connects TRBV3-1 (or the pseudogene TRBV3-2) to TRBJ2-1; 10 bases agree with TRBD2. The CDR3 loop reads CASSPDPLAGAQVEQFF. The CDR3 DNA reads as TGTGCCAGCAGCCCGGATCCCCTAGCGGGAGCCCAGGTGGAGCAGTTCTTC.